These 7 T cell receptor beta chains came from one sample sequenced in a study of cytomegalovirus exposure and HLA in healthy donors. The PCR ran on 60 Vbeta and 13 Jbeta primers. Clones were sequenced by immunoSEQ multiplex PCR, and TCRdb holds only the in-frame ones, with some missing. The table lists approximately 170,000 clones, with 0.75% to 0.85% in the top ten. Sequenced material: PBMCs. Source of these receptors: a woman aged 18-35 years in good health and CMV-seropositive.

This chain connects TRBV30 to TRBJ1-6; D remains ambiguous. The CDR3 runs to 16 residues. Germline V gives CDR1 GTSNPN, CDR2 SVGIG (reference sequence). The ends were cut back, 0 bases at V and 0 bases at J, with 9 bases in the middle. CDR3 residues: CAWSVAVSSYNSPLHF. DNA of the CDR3: TGTGCCTGGAGTGTAGCGGTGAGCTCCTATAATTCACCCCTCCACTTT.

CDR3 sequence reads: CASGSGGALSTDTQYF. Here the CDR3 DNA reads TGTGCCAGCGGTAGCGGGGGGGCCTTAAGCACAGATACGCAGTATTTT. The V gene is TRBV2, the J gene TRBJ2-3, with 11 nucleotides matching TRBD2. The CDR3 runs to 16 residues. CDR1 SNHLY and CDR2 FYNNEI come from the germline V gene. The V gene end was trimmed by 8 bases and the J gene end by 0 bases; junction bases not matched to a gene: 7.

The chain combines TRBV29-1 with TRBJ2-7; 9 bases map to TRBD2. The CDR3 loop spans 15 amino acids. J was trimmed by 0 bases and V by 5 bases; bases with no gene match: 8. The germline CDR1 and CDR2 sequences are SQVTM and ANQGSEA. CDR3 DNA sequence: TGCAGCGTTAGGCTAGCGGGACTGTCCTCCTACGAGCAGTACTTC. Translating it yields CSVRLAGLSSYEQYF.

The chain employs TRBV10-3 and TRBJ1-1; perhaps TRBD1 as D (6 bases). The length of the CDR3 is 15 residues. CDR1 and CDR2 from the germline V gene are ENHRY and SYGVKD. V lost 2 bases, J lost 0 bases, and 10 bases lay in between. The CDR3 is CAISETGGLNTEAFF. The CDR3 region has the DNA TGTGCCATCAGTGAGACGGGGGGGCTGAACACTGAAGCTTTCTTT.

The chain has TRBV27 and TRBJ2-1; D is uncertain. The CDR3 contains 17 residues. Trimming took 5 bases from V and 5 from J, leaving 22 bases between them. Germline CDR1 is MNHEY and CDR2 is SMNVEV (reference sequence). The CDR3 loop reads CASSPLLSLLLNNEQFF. The CDR3 DNA reads as TGTGCCAGCAGTCCACTCCTATCTCTATTATTAAACAATGAGCAGTTCTTC.

About this clone: The junction shows a germline mismatch at one end, possibly a read error. Other nucleotide sequences from this sample produce the same CDR3. V usage is TRBV2 and J usage is TRBJ2-7, with 10 positions matching TRBD1. The CDR3 is 14 residues long. Germline-derived CDR1 and CDR2 are SNHLY and FYNNEI. As DNA, the CDR3 is TGCGCCAGCAGAGGGGACAGGGGATCCGTCGAGCAGTACTTC. It translates to CASRGDRGSVEQYF.

The chain is built from TRBV5-3 and TRBJ1-1; D not resolved. TRBV5-3 counts as an open reading frame of uncertain function. V shed 8 bases and J shed 10 bases, with 15 bases lying between them. This CDR3 comprises 11 residues. The CDR3 nucleotides read TGTGCCAGGCTCTATAAACGCGGAGCTTTCTTT. It codes for CARLYKRGAFF.